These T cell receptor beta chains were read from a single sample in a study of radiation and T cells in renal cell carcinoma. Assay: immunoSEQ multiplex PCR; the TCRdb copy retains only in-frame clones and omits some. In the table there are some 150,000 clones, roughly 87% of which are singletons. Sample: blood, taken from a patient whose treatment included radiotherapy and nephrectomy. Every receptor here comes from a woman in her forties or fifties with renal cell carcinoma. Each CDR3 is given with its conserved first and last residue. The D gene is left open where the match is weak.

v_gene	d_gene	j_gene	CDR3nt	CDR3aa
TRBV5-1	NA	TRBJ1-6	TGCGCCAGCAGCTTGGGACGGGACACAGATAATTCACCCCTCCACTTT	CASSLGRDTDNSPLHF
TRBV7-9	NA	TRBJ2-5	TGTGCCAGCAGCTTAGACCCGACGGGCAGACAAGAGACCCAGTACTTC	CASSLDPTGRQETQYF
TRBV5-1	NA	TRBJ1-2	TGCGCCAGCAGCTTGGTACAGGGAGATGGCTACACCTTC	CASSLVQGDGYTF
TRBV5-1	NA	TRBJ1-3	TGCGCCAGCAGCTTGGATGGGGACGGAAACACCATATATTTT	CASSLDGDGNTIYF
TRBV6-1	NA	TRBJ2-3	TGTGCCAGCAGCGATATGGGGCGCACAGATACGCAGTATTTT	CASSDMGRTDTQYF
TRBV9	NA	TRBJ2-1	TGTGCCAGCAGCCCCCGGACAAACTCCTACAATGAGCAGTTCTTC	CASSPRTNSYNEQFF
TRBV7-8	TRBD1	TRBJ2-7	TGTGCCAGCAGCTTAGAGGGGGCTCTCTACGAGCAGTACTTC	CASSLEGALYEQYF
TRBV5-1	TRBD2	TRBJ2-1	TGCGCCAGCAGACACACTAGCGGGGGGAGCTCCTACAATGAGCAGTTCTTC	CASRHTSGGSSYNEQFF
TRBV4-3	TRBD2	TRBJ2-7	TGCGCCAGCAGCCAAATGCTAGCGGGGGTTGAGCAGTACTTC	CASSQMLAGVEQYF
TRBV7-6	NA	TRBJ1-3	TGTGCCAGCAGCTTAGTGTGGCAGGGCGCTGGAAACACCATATATTTT	CASSLVWQGAGNTIYF
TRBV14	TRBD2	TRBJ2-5	TGTGCCAGCAGCCCGGGGGACTACCCGCAAGAGACCCAGTACTTC	CASSPGDYPQETQYF
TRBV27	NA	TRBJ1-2	TGTGCCAGCAGTTTTAAGGAGTTTCCCCTTTATGGCTACACCTTC	CASSFKEFPLYGYTF
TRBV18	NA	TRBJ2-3	TGTGCCAGCTCACCAATTGAGAGCACAGATACGCAGTATTTT	CASSPIESTDTQYF
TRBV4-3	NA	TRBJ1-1	TGCGCCAGCAGCCAAGATGTGCGGGGGACTGAAGCTTTCTTT	CASSQDVRGTEAFF